Following are 11 T cell receptor beta chains from one sample sequenced in a study of blood T cell repertoires in COVID-19 (dated by TCRdb to about 2020). Libraries were built with the immunoSEQ multiplex PCR assay. As stored in TCRdb, this immuneACCESS dataset retains in-frame rearrangements with V and J assigned. A fraction of the clones does not appear; measured against another copy, unresolved V genes explain less than half of the discrepancy, and the remainder lacks a known reason. The sample records about 94,000 clones, approximately 80% of which are singletons. In total, the top ten clones hold about 19% of the sample. What was sequenced was peripheral blood. These receptors were collected from a woman of 80 years or more with acute or convalescent COVID-19.

This chain uses TRBV24-1 with TRBJ2-1, with a tentative D call TRBD1 (6 bases). This CDR3 has 13 amino acids. CDR1 KGHDR and CDR2 SFDVKD come from the germline V gene. V gave up 5 bases and J gave up 5 bases, with 9 bases separating them. CDR3 sequence: CATSGQVNNEQFF. CDR3 bases: TGTGCCACCAGTGGACAGGTAAACAATGAGCAGTTCTTC.

The V call is TRBV9, the J call TRBJ1-2; D remains unclear. Germline loops: CDR1 SGDLS, CDR2 YYNGEE. The V and J ends lost 0 bases and 0 bases respectively, with 12 bases between them. The CDR3 consists of 16 residues. In nucleotides, the CDR3 is TGTGCCAGCAGCGTAGTATCGGGGATCTCTAACTATGGCTACACCTTC. This translates into CASSVVSGISNYGYTF.

The chain employs TRBV7-2 and TRBJ2-1, with D tentatively TRBD2 (5 bases). V was shortened by 1 base and J by 5 bases, with 21 bases between the two germline ends. The germline V gene encodes CDR1 SGHTA and CDR2 FQGNSA. CDR3 length: 18 amino acids. DNA of the CDR3: TGTGCCAGCAGCTTAGTCCTTCGACTCGGCGGGCAAAACAATGAGCAGTTCTTC. It yields the protein CASSLVLRLGGQNNEQFF.

The chain joins TRBV7-2 to TRBJ2-7; D perhaps matches TRBD2 (6 bases). CDR3 length equals 15 residues. V was pared by 6 bases and J by 0 bases, with 15 bases between. Germline CDR1 SGHTA, CDR2 FQGNSA. CDR3 protein: CASRARLASSYEQYF. The CDR3 DNA sequence: TGTGCCAGCAGGGCGAGGCTAGCGAGCTCCTACGAGCAGTACTTC.

This clone was seen a handful of times. The CDR3 spells CASSYSRGQVESYEQYF. The CDR3 region has the DNA TGTGCCAGCAGTTACTCGAGAGGACAGGTCGAATCCTACGAGCAGTACTTC. V is TRBV6-7 and J is TRBJ2-7; TRBD1 matches 7 bases. TRBV6-7 is filed as an ORF, its function uncertain. The CDR3 extends over 17 amino acids. V dropped 0 bases and J dropped 1; count of bases not matched to a gene: 9.

This clone was detected a few times. The V gene is TRBV9, the J gene TRBJ2-3; 12 bases agree with TRBD2. Germline V gene sequence: CDR1 SGDLS, CDR2 YYNGEE. This CDR3 has 18 amino acids. V shed 3 bases, J shed 2 bases, and the junction held 10 bases outside the gene matches. The CDR3 DNA reads as TGTGCCAGCAGCGATCCTCTAGCGGGGGGGAGAAACACAGATACGCAGTATTTT. It yields the protein CASSDPLAGGRNTDTQYF. Filled out from reference TRBV9 and TRBJ2-3, the complete variable domain reads DSGVTQTPKHLITATGQRVTLRCSPRSGDLSVYWYQQSLDQGLQFLIQYYNGEERAKGNILERFSAQQFPDLHSELNLSSLELGDSALYFCASSDPLAGGRNTDTQYFGPGTRLTVL.

This clone was seen once. The rearrangement uses TRBV10-3 and TRBJ2-1, with D tentatively TRBD1 (6 bases). The CDR3 loop spans 13 amino acids. Germline lookup yields CDR1 ENHRY and CDR2 SYGVKD. V shed 6 bases and J shed 3 bases, with 9 bases lying between them. Written as DNA, the CDR3 is TGTGCCATCAGACAGGGAATCTACAATGAGCAGTTCTTC. Its protein product is CAIRQGIYNEQFF.

This clone appeared a few times. The chain is built from TRBV11-2 and TRBJ1-2; 7 positions match TRBD1. The germline CDR1 and CDR2 sequences are SGHAT and FQNNGV. This CDR3 region has 14 residues. V lost 3 bases and J lost 4; bases outside the gene matches: 5. The CDR3 loop reads CASSFSSGGYGYTF. CDR3 DNA: TGTGCCAGCAGCTTTTCCTCAGGGGGCTATGGCTACACCTTC.

This chain links TRBV5-1 with TRBJ2-5; possible D gene TRBD2, 6 bases. This CDR3 is 19 amino acids long. CDR1 is SGHRS and CDR2 is YFSETQ in the germline V gene. V was shortened by 1 base and J by 3 bases, with 25 bases between the two germline ends. The CDR3 DNA reads as TGCGCCAGCAGCTTGACCTCTTCAGCGGGTGGTGGGCCGAAAGAGACCCAGTACTTC. This translates into CASSLTSSAGGGPKETQYF.

CDR3 coding DNA: TGTGCCAGCTCACCACTGGGGCCATACGAGCAGTACTTC. Its translation is CASSPLGPYEQYF. The chain has TRBV18 and TRBJ2-7, with D perhaps matching TRBD1 (5 bases). The germline V gene encodes CDR1 KGHSH and CDR2 LQKENI. This CDR3 contains 13 residues. V was cut by 1 base and J by 4 bases, with 8 bases left in between.

The chain couples TRBV3-1 (or the pseudogene TRBV3-2) to TRBJ2-3; TRBD2 is a possible D gene (6 bases). CDR1 and CDR2 from the germline V gene are LGHDT and YNNKEL (reference sequence). V lost 4 bases and J 5 bases, leaving 10 bases between the germline ends. The CDR3 consists of 13 residues. The CDR3 loop is CASSPGGVDTQYF. DNA for the CDR3: TGTGCCAGCAGCCCCGGGGGAGTAGATACGCAGTATTTT.